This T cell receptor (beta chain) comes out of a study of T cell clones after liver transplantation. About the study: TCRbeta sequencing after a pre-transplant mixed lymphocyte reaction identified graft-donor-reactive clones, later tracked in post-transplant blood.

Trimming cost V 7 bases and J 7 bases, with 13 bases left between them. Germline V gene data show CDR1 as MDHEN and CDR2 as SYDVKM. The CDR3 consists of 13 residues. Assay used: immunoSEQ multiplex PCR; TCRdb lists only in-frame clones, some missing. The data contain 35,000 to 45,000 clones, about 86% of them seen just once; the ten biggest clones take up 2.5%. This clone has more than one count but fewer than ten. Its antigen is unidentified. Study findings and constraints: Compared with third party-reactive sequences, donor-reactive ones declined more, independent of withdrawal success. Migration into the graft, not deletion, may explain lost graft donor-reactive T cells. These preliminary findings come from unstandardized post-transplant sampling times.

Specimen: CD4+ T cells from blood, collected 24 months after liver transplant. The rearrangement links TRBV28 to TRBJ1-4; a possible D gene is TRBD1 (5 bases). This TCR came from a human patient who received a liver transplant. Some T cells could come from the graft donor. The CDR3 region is CASNRGGPEKLFF. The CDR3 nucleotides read TGTGCCAGCAATCGGGGGGGTCCTGAAAAACTGTTTTTT.